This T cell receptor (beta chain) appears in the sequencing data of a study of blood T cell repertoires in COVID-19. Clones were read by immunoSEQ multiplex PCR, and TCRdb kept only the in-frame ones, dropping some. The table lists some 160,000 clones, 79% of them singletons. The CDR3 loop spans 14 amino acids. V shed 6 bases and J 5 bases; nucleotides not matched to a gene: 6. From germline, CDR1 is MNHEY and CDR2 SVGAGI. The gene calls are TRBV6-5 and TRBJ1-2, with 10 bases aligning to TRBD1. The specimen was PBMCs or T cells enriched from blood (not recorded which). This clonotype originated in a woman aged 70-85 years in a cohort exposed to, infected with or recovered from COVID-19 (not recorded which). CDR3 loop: CASSVTGGSYGYTF. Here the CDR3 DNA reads TGTGCCAGCAGCGTGACAGGGGGCTCGTATGGCTACACCTTC.